These 10 T cell receptor beta chains were all obtained from the same sample, sequenced in a study of blood T cell repertoires in COVID-19 (dated by TCRdb to the early 2020s). Libraries came from the immunoSEQ multiplex PCR assay. The table comes from immuneACCESS by way of TCRdb, which keeps in-frame sequences with V and J called. Part of the clones is missing from these tables; in studies checked, under half for an unresolved V gene and the rest for unknown reasons. A total of about 150,000 clones appear in this sample, roughly 80% of them only once. 12% of the sample belongs to the ten largest clones. The specimen was peripheral blood. Receptors were obtained from an older woman with COVID-19, enrolled during active disease.

The chain couples TRBV2 to TRBJ1-5; 8 bases match TRBD1. Looked up from germline, CDR1 is SNHLY and CDR2 is FYNNEI. Trimming removed 6 bases from V and 6 bases from J; junction bases left unmatched: 13. This CDR3 region has 16 residues. The CDR3 reads CASSPSSGQGGQPQHF. CDR3 nucleotide sequence: TGTGCCAGCAGCCCCTCGTCCGGACAGGGCGGTCAGCCCCAGCATTTT.

The rearrangement uses TRBV18 and TRBJ1-5; D gene uncertain. The CDR3 is 13 residues long. V was pared by 6 bases and J by 5 bases, with 11 bases between. Germline V lookup: CDR1 KGHSH, CDR2 LQKENI. DNA for the CDR3: TGTGCCAGCTCCGCGATATCCGATCAGCCCCAGCATTTT. It codes for CASSAISDQPQHF.

The V call is TRBV9, the J call TRBJ2-2; D possibly corresponds to TRBD2 (6 bases). Between the trimmed V and J ends, which lost 3 bases and 0 bases, there was a span of 21 bases. Germline CDR1 and CDR2: SGDLS and YYNGEE. This CDR3 has 19 amino acids. The CDR3 DNA reads TGTGCCAGCAGCGCAACCGGGAGAATTCCAGGCCCGAACACCGGGGAGCTGTTTTTT. This gives the protein CASSATGRIPGPNTGELFF.

This clone was observed a single time. The rearrangement uses TRBV7-2 and TRBJ2-5, with 7 bases that match TRBD1. Unmatched junction bases numbered 3, after V lost 5 bases and J lost 0 bases. The CDR3 runs to 14 residues. Germline values: CDR1 SGHTA, CDR2 FQGNSA. CDR3 protein: CASSPGQNQETQYF. CDR3 nucleotide sequence: TGTGCCAGCAGCCCGGGACAGAACCAAGAGACCCAGTACTTC.

V usage is TRBV18 and J usage is TRBJ1-2; 7 bases line up with TRBD1. With 1 base clipped from V and 6 bases from J, the junction kept 11 bases outside the gene matches. Germline V CDR1 and CDR2: KGHSH, LQKENI. The length of the CDR3 is 16 residues. In DNA form, the CDR3 reads TGTGCCAGCTCACCACGGGGACAGTATAACGACGATGGCTACACCTTC. Translating it yields CASSPRGQYNDDGYTF.

The V call is TRBV7-9, the J call TRBJ2-5, with D unclear. V lost 0 bases, J lost 4 bases, and 9 bases lay in between. The length of the CDR3 is 14 residues. Germline V gives CDR1 SEHNR, CDR2 FQNEAQ (reference sequence). CDR3 nucleotide sequence: TGTGCCAGCAGCTTAGCTGCAGGCCTAGAGACCCAGTACTTC. This sequence encodes CASSLAAGLETQYF.

V gene TRBV5-1 combines with J gene TRBJ2-2, with D uncertain. V was trimmed by 4 bases and J by 3 bases, leaving 7 bases between them. This CDR3 comprises 13 residues. Germline V lookup: CDR1 SGHRS, CDR2 YFSETQ. CDR3 sequence: CASSREDTGELFF. In DNA form, the CDR3 reads TGCGCCAGCAGCAGAGAGGACACCGGGGAGCTGTTTTTT.

The V and J genes are TRBV5-1 and TRBJ1-1; 10 bases agree with TRBD1. The CDR3 loop spans 15 amino acids. The V gene end was trimmed by 2 bases and the J gene end by 7 bases; junction bases not matched to a gene: 8. Germline CDR1 SGHRS, CDR2 YFSETQ. CDR3: CASSFSGTGENEAFF. The CDR3 coding sequence is TGCGCCAGCAGCTTCTCTGGGACAGGGGAAAATGAAGCTTTCTTT. Drawing the rest from reference TRBV5-1 and TRBJ1-1, the complete variable domain is KAGVTQTPRYLIKTRGQQVTLSCSPISGHRSVSWYQQTPGQGLQFLFEYFSETQRNKGNFPGRFSGRQFSNSRSEMNVSTLELGDSALYLCASSFSGTGENEAFFGQGTRLTVV.

In DNA form, the CDR3 reads TGTGCCAGCAGTGAATTTAAGGGAGACACTGAAGCTTTCTTT. Protein product: CASSEFKGDTEAFF. The genes are TRBV25-1 and TRBJ1-1; D is unresolved. Deletions cut 1 base from V and 3 bases from J, with 9 bases between. The germline gives CDR1 MGHDK, CDR2 SYGVNS. The CDR3 contains 14 residues.

The chain has TRBV11-2 and TRBJ1-1, with a tentative D call TRBD1 (6 bases). In germline, CDR1 is SGHAT, CDR2 FQNNGV. The CDR3 spans 16 residues. Trimming left V 3 bases short and J 6 bases short, with 20 bases between. The DNA of the CDR3 is TGTGCCAGCAGCTTTTTAGCGAGAGGGGAGGGGGCTGAAGCTTTCTTT. Its translation: CASSFLARGEGAEAFF.